Presented here are 21 T cell receptor beta chains from one specimen sequenced in a study of OX40 agonist ivuxolimab in advanced cancers. Profiling relied on immunoSEQ multiplex PCR, and the TCRdb table lists in-frame clones only, not all of them. In the table there are 75,000 to 90,000 clones, 92% of which are singletons. Sequencing was performed on CD4+ or CD8+ T cells sorted from blood, taken in a trial of the OX40 agonist ivuxolimab. Receptors were obtained from an adult with an advanced solid tumor such as melanoma, head and neck, liver or kidney cancer.

CDR3: CASSYPGVRELFF. For the CDR3, the DNA is TGTGCCAGCAGCTACCCCGGAGTCCGGGAGCTGTTTTTT. This sequence joins TRBV14 and TRBJ2-2; D gene ambiguous. Deletions cut 5 bases from V and 9 bases from J, with 13 bases between. The CDR3 runs 13 residues. Germline V CDR1 and CDR2: SGHDN, FVKESK.

This sequence joins TRBV28 and TRBJ1-1, with D possibly matching TRBD1 (6 bases). The germline V and J ends were trimmed by 6 bases and 7 bases, with 15 bases remaining between them. CDR3 size: 13 residues. Germline CDR1 and CDR2: MDHEN and SYDVKM. The CDR3 is CASSKGGGLEAFF. CDR3 nucleotides: TGTGCCAGCAGCAAAGGTGGGGGCCTTGAAGCTTTCTTT.

The sample holds one count of this clone. V and J are TRBV7-9 and TRBJ2-3, with D hard to call. Germline CDR1 SEHNR, CDR2 FQNEAQ (reference sequence). The CDR3 is 14 residues long. With 1 base removed from V and 1 base from J, the gap between germline ends came to 6 bases. CDR3 amino acids: CASSLGWGTDTQYF. The CDR3 nucleotides are TGTGCCAGCAGCTTAGGTTGGGGCACAGATACGCAGTATTTT.

V usage is TRBV6-6 and J usage is TRBJ2-7; 9 bases are shared with TRBD1. Trimming at V came to 6 bases and at J to 4 bases, leaving 7 bases not matched to a gene. Germline CDR1 MNHNY, CDR2 SVGAGI (reference sequence). CDR3 length: 14 amino acids. CDR3: CASSPGQGGYEQYF. DNA of the CDR3: TGTGCCAGCAGCCCGGGACAGGGTGGATACGAGCAGTACTTC.

CDR3 sequence (DNA): TGTGCCAGCAGCTTACAAGAAGACACTGAAGCTTTCTTT. It encodes CASSLQEDTEAFF. This rearrangement joins TRBV7-9 to TRBJ1-1; D call uncertain. The V end was cut by 2 bases, the J end by 3 bases, with 7 bases between. From germline, CDR1 is SEHNR and CDR2 FQNEAQ (reference sequence). The CDR3 loop spans 13 amino acids.

This chain uses TRBV18 with TRBJ2-3; D may match TRBD1 or TRBD2 (6 bases each). V lost 4 bases, J lost 2 bases, and 10 bases lay in between. Germline CDR1 reads KGHSH; CDR2 reads LQKENI. The CDR3 spans 14 residues. In DNA form, the CDR3 reads TGTGCCAGCTCACTCGGGGGCAACACAGATACGCAGTATTTT. It is translated as CASSLGGNTDTQYF.

The table lists this clone with a count of one. The chain combines TRBV6-1 with TRBJ2-1; D gene unclear. CDR1 MNHNS and CDR2 SASEGT come from the germline V gene. The CDR3 is 14 residues long. V was cut by 2 bases and J by 2 bases, with 7 bases left in between. The CDR3 sequence: CASSERGPYNEQFF. The CDR3 nucleotides are TGTGCCAGCAGTGAACGCGGACCCTACAATGAGCAGTTCTTC.

The V gene is TRBV7-3, the J gene TRBJ2-1; TRBD2 matches 11 bases. The trim removed 2 bases at V and 3 bases at J, leaving 12 bases unmatched. The CDR3 runs 19 residues. Per germline, CDR1 SGHTA and CDR2 FQGTGA. The CDR3 sequence is CASSLLALAGDVDYNEQFF. CDR3 nucleotides: TGTGCCAGCAGCTTACTCGCACTAGCGGGAGATGTTGACTACAATGAGCAGTTCTTC. The entire variable domain, with the rest obtained from reference TRBV7-3 and TRBJ2-1, is as follows: GAGVSQTPSNKVTEKGKYVELRCDPISGHTALYWYRQSLGQGPEFLIYFQGTGAADDSGLPNDRFFAVRPEGSVSTLKIQRTERGDSAVYLCASSLLALAGDVDYNEQFFGPGTRLTVL.

CDR3 sequence: CASTGYNEQFF. The CDR3 region has the DNA TGTGCCAGCACGGGGTACAATGAGCAGTTCTTC. The chain carries TRBV27 and TRBJ2-1; TRBD2 is a possible D gene (5 bases). The CDR3 length is 11 residues. Trimming cost V 7 bases and J 4 bases, with 5 bases left between them. Germline V gene sequence: CDR1 MNHEY, CDR2 SMNVEV (reference sequence).

A few counts support this clone. This chain joins TRBV5-1 and TRBJ1-3, with a tentative D call TRBD1 (5 bases). Trimming left V 0 bases short and J 0 bases short, with 10 bases between. Germline V gene lookup returns CDR1 SGHRS and CDR2 YFSETQ. This CDR3 is 16 amino acids long. Here the CDR3 DNA reads TGCGCCAGCAGCTTGGTGGGGGGAACCTCTGGAAACACCATATATTTT. Protein product: CASSLVGGTSGNTIYF.

The chain is built from TRBV30 and TRBJ2-1; 7 bases agree with TRBD1. Germline trimming cut 4 bases from V and 7 bases from J; bases unmatched to any gene: 4. The germline V gene has CDR1 GTSNPN and CDR2 SVGIG (reference sequence). The CDR3 sequence is 12 residues long. The CDR3 DNA reads as TGTGCCTGGACCCGACAGGGAAATGAGCAGTTCTTC. This encodes CAWTRQGNEQFF. The entire variable domain, with the rest obtained from reference TRBV30 and TRBJ2-1, is as follows: SQTIHQWPATLVQPVGSPLSLECTVEGTSNPNLYWYRQAAGRGLQLLFYSVGIGQISSEVPQNLSASRPQDRQFILSSKKLLLSDSGFYLCAWTRQGNEQFFGPGTRLTVL.

This rearrangement joins TRBV5-8 to TRBJ2-7; TRBD1 matches at 9 bases. Per the germline V gene, CDR1 is SGHTS and CDR2 is YDEGEE. The V and J ends lost 4 bases and 2 bases, in that order; junction bases with no gene match: 1. The CDR3 covers 13 residues. CDR3: CASSRDRAYEQYF. The CDR3, as DNA: TGTGCCAGCAGCCGGGACAGGGCCTACGAGCAGTACTTC.

This chain links TRBV5-4 with TRBJ2-3; 7 nucleotides line up with TRBD2. This CDR3 has 15 residues. Germline lookup yields CDR1 SGHNT and CDR2 YYREEE (reference sequence). Trimming at V came to 0 bases and at J to 3 bases, leaving 4 bases not matched to a gene. CDR3 sequence: CASSLAFSGTDTQYF. DNA of the CDR3: TGTGCCAGCAGCTTGGCCTTTAGCGGGACAGATACGCAGTATTTT.

The DNA for the CDR3 is TGTGCCAGCAGCTTAAACAGGGATGGCTACACCTTC. Translating it yields CASSLNRDGYTF. The V and J genes are TRBV7-2 and TRBJ1-2, with D perhaps TRBD1 (6 bases). CDR1 and CDR2 from the germline V gene are SGHTA and FQGNSA. The V end lost 2 bases, the J end lost 6 bases, and 7 bases lay between the germline ends. The CDR3 runs to 12 residues. The whole variable domain, filled in from reference TRBV7-2 and TRBJ1-2, reads GAGVSQSPSNKVTEKGKDVELRCDPISGHTALYWYRQSLGQGLEFLIYFQGNSAPDKSGLPSDRFSAERTGGSVSTLTIQRTQQEDSAVYLCASSLNRDGYTFGSGTRLTVV.

This CDR3 reads CASSRIGQPQHF. CDR3 coding DNA: TGTGCCAGCAGCCGAATCGGTCAGCCCCAGCATTTT. The rearrangement uses TRBV6-6 and TRBJ1-5; D is unclear. The V and J ends lost 6 bases and 6 bases respectively, with 9 bases between them. In germline, CDR1 is MNHNY, CDR2 SVGAGI (reference sequence). There are 12 residues in the CDR3.

In the case of this clone: One junction end disagrees with the germline gene, perhaps due to a read error. The J gene is TRBJ2-3, the V gene TRBV7-7; TRBD2 agrees at 11 bases. The CDR3 consists of 15 residues. In germline, CDR1 is SSHAT, CDR2 FNYEAQ (reference sequence). CDR3 loop: CASSFGSGGADTQYF. Written as DNA, the CDR3 is TGTGCTAGCAGCTTTGGTAGCGGGGGGGCAGATACGCAGTATTTT.

J is TRBJ2-3 and V is TRBV11-1, with TRBD2 identical over 7 bases. V lost 5 bases and J lost 0; bases outside the gene matches: 5. The CDR3 is made up of 15 amino acids. The germline V gene has CDR1 SGHAT and CDR2 FQDESV (reference sequence). The CDR3 nucleotides are TGTGCCAGCAGCGGCTCTAGCGGAAGCACAGATACGCAGTATTTT. Protein sequence: CASSGSSGSTDTQYF.

V usage is TRBV10-3 and J usage is TRBJ2-5, with D perhaps matching TRBD1 (5 bases). CDR3 length equals 13 residues. Between the trimmed V and J ends, which lost 2 bases and 5 bases, there was a span of 9 bases. Germline CDR1 is ENHRY and CDR2 is SYGVKD. As DNA, the CDR3 is TGTGCCATCAGTGAGCTCCCAGGGGAGACCCAGTACTTC. Encoded protein: CAISELPGETQYF.

To note about this clone: This same CDR3 is encoded by further DNA sequences in the sample. This rearrangement joins TRBV11-2 to TRBJ1-5; the match to TRBD1 covers 9 bases. CDR3 length: 15 residues. CDR1 is SGHAT and CDR2 is FQNNGV in the germline V gene. Trimming cost V 5 bases and J 6 bases; bases outside gene matches: 8. The CDR3: CASSRDREKSQPQHF. CDR3 nucleotide sequence: TGTGCCAGCAGCAGGGACAGGGAAAAAAGTCAGCCCCAGCATTTT.

The J gene is TRBJ1-5, the V gene TRBV18, with D tentatively TRBD1 (5 bases). Germline V gene sequence: CDR1 KGHSH, CDR2 LQKENI. V lost 0 bases, J lost 4 bases, and 7 bases lay in between. The CDR3 is 14 amino acids. The CDR3 coding sequence is TGTGCCAGCTCACCACCTCAGGGTAATCAGCCCCAGCATTTT. Translation gives CASSPPQGNQPQHF.

V usage is TRBV7-3 and J usage is TRBJ2-1, with 12 bases fitting TRBD2. Trimming took 1 base from V and 6 from J; bases not matched to a gene: 4. CDR1 and CDR2 from the germline V gene are SGHTA and FQGTGA. The CDR3 covers 16 residues. CDR3 protein: CASSLNPSGGANEQFF. The DNA for the CDR3 is TGTGCCAGCAGCTTAAATCCTAGCGGGGGGGCCAATGAGCAGTTCTTC.